This T cell receptor beta chain was identified in a study of Ad26.COV2.S vaccination and SARS-CoV-2 variants. Study-level information: The donor was enrolled in the Ad26.COV2.S arm of the COV1001 trial. Ad26.COV2.S given intramuscularly, once or twice 56 days apart. Overall study findings and caveats: Those who received the vaccine showed greater spike-specific TCR breadth than those given placebo. Post-vaccination breadth of spike-specific CD8+ and CD4+ T cell responses was reportedly substantial.

Specified treatment: 19 received Ad26.COV2.S at low or high dose, single or two shots; about 5 received placebo; per-sample allocation not given. Sample collection was performed on day 63 after the first vaccine or placebo injection. The CDR3 contains 15 residues. Germline assignment: CDR1 SGHAT and CDR2 FQNNGV. The ends lost 3 bases at V and 7 bases at J; junction bases unmatched: 3. Profiled with immunoSEQ multiplex PCR; TCRdb holds only in-frame clones, not every one. The sample lists about 350,000 clones; approximately 86% were seen once. Details on this clone: The antigen is undetermined.

The J gene is TRBJ1-6, the V gene TRBV11-2; 10 bases are shared with TRBD1. The receptor comes from a person aged 18 to 59 who received the Ad26.COV2.S COVID-19 vaccine or a placebo. Sequencing was performed on peripheral blood, taken in a trial of Ad26.COV2.S vaccine versus placebo. DNA of the CDR3: TGTGCCAGCAGCTTGGGACAGGGGAGAAATTCACCCCTCCACTTT. Amino acid sequence: CASSLGQGRNSPLHF.